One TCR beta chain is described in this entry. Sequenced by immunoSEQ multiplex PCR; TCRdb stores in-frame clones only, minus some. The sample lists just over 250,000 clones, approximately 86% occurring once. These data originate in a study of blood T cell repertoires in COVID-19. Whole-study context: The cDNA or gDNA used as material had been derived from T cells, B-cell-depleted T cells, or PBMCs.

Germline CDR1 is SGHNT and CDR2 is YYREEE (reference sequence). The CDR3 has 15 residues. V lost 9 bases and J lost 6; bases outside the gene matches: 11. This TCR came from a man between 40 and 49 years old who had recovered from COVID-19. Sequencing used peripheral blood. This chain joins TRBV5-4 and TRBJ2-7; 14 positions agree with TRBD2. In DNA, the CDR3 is TGTGCCATTTCGGGGACTAGCGGGAGTTCACGCGAGCAGTACTTC. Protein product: CAISGTSGSSREQYF.